The clone carrying this T cell receptor beta chain was counted a few times. In building TCR beta libraries, iRepertoire HTBI primers were used together with Arm-PCR of CDR3 regions. One entry per CDR3 protein, called by TCRdb with MiXCR from the multiplex PCR reads. The table lists about 340,000 distinct CDR3 sequences, roughly a fifth of them singletons. Time point defined: persistent/refractory GD, antithyroid drugs over 5 years with positive TRAb. Isolated PBMC RNA provided the starting material for the TCR library. Trimming removed 1 base from V and 1 base from J, with 14 bases in between. The CDR3 sequence is 16 residues long. Germline CDR1 SGHNT, CDR2 YENEEA. These data are taken from a study of regulatory T cells in long-lasting Graves disease.

The clonotype was recovered from a female donor with Graves disease. The source material was peripheral blood mononuclear cells (PBMCs), sampled when the disease was refractory, from a patient treated with antithyroid drugs. J is TRBJ2-7 and V is TRBV11-3, with a weak D call TRBD1 (6 bases). CDR3 residues: CASSLGTEEGSYEQYF. CDR3 sequence (DNA): TGTGCCAGCAGCTTAGGGACAGAAGAAGGTTCCTACGAGCAGTACTTC.